This T cell receptor beta chain was captured by sequencing in a study of response to subunit inactivated influenza vaccine. Study results and limitations: Authors suggested that a seasonal influenza vaccination recruits few new T cells each time.

This clonotype was detected only a few times. Its cognate antigen is unknown. V lost 0 bases, J lost 5 bases, and 2 bases stayed unmatched. The CDR3 runs to 15 residues. Germline V gene sequence: CDR1 KGHSH, CDR2 LQKENI. In TCRdb, the RT-PCR reads were re-called with MiXCR into one record per CDR3 protein. The top ten hold 10% to 15% of the sample, which has 500,000 to 650,000 distinct CDR3 sequences, about 7.6% seen once. This receptor was identified in a man aged 45 to 70 who received an inactivated influenza vaccine. The chain has TRBV18 and TRBJ2-2; TRBD2 matches 8 bases. Source: PBMCs from blood, taken less than 25 months after vaccination. CDR3 region: CASSPPSGVTGELFF. Written as DNA, the CDR3 is TGTGCCAGCTCACCACCTAGCGGGGTTACCGGGGAGCTGTTTTTT.